The clone carrying this T cell receptor beta chain was observed once. The length of the CDR3 is 17 residues. CDR1 and CDR2 from the germline V gene are MDHEN and SYDVKM. The V and J ends lost 10 bases and 6 bases, in that order; junction bases with no gene match: 20. This sample is part of a study of OX40 agonist ivuxolimab in advanced cancers. The overall study: Intravenous ivuxolimab at 0.01 to 10 mg/kg was given to patients every 2 weeks.

Assay: immunoSEQ multiplex PCR; the TCRdb copy retains only in-frame clones and omits some. The data contain 90,000 to 100,000 clones, roughly 80% of them seen just once; the ten biggest clones take up approximately 1.5%. The sequencing used CD4+ or CD8+ T cells sorted from blood, collected in a trial of the OX40 agonist ivuxolimab. The genes are TRBV28 and TRBJ2-7, with 11 bases that match TRBD1. The receptor's source is an adult with an advanced solid tumor such as melanoma, head and neck, liver or kidney cancer. CDR3 bases: TGTGCCACCAAACGGGACAGGGGGAAGGGTCTACGGGGCGAGCAGTACTTC. It encodes CATKRDRGKGLRGEQYF.